Sequencing of this TCR beta chain was carried out in a study of cytomegalovirus exposure and HLA in healthy donors. After removal of 3 bases from V and 0 bases from J, the junction contained 6 bases not matched to a gene. Per germline, CDR1 GTSNPN and CDR2 SVGIG (reference sequence). CDR3 length: 15 residues. The PCR employed 60 Vbeta primers together with 13 Jbeta primers. Sequencing used immunoSEQ multiplex PCR; TCRdb keeps in-frame clones, though not all of them. The sample carries over 70,000 clones, around 64% recorded once. This clonotype was sampled from a man younger than 40 in good health and CMV-seronegative. The rearrangement uses TRBV30 and TRBJ2-3; 7 nucleotides match TRBD2. Sample: PBMCs. CDR3 nucleotide sequence: TGTGCCTGGAGCACCATGGGGGGGAGCACAGATACGCAGTATTTT. This gives the protein CAWSTMGGSTDTQYF.